The entry below gives a single T cell receptor (beta chain) sequence along with its context. The source of the sample is a study of T cell responses to AZD1222 COVID-19 vaccine. Assay: immunoSEQ multiplex PCR; the TCRdb copy retains only in-frame clones and omits some. The profile shows 200,000 or so clones, about 94% of them singletons. This CDR3 comprises 14 residues. V lost 5 bases and J lost 5, with 13 bases in between. The V gene's germline CDR1 is SGHTA and CDR2 FQGTGA. The receptor comes from an adult who received the AZD1222 COVID-19 vaccine. The chain has TRBV7-3 and TRBJ2-1; D is unresolved. This material consisted of peripheral blood, taken 28 days after the second AZD1222 dose. The CDR3 here is CASSGPPTHNEQFF. The CDR3 bases are TGTGCCAGCAGCGGTCCCCCCACACACAATGAGCAGTTCTTC.